This TCR beta chain was obtained from a study of T cells in Graves' hyperthyroidism and ophthalmopathy. TCR beta CDR3 regions were amplified from RNA transcripts. A first-round RT-PCR of the TCR CDR3 used the HTBI primer set. MiXCR, run by TCRdb on the multiplex PCR reads, gives a single entry per CDR3 protein. This sample carries 300,000 to 450,000 distinct CDR3 sequences, less than 20% of them seen once, and the ten largest clones take 35% to 45%. There are many counts of this clonotype. From germline, CDR1 is SQVTM and CDR2 ANQGSEA. V was shortened by 0 bases and J by 4 bases, with 9 bases between the two germline ends. This CDR3 is built from 13 residues.

This sequence originates from a man between 18 and 35 years old with Graves' ophthalmopathy. The genes are TRBV29-1 and TRBJ1-1; no clear D. Sequencing was carried out using blood. The CDR3 bases are TGCAGCGTTGAAGAGGATCGCGGCACTGAAGCTTTCTTT. It yields the protein CSVEEDRGTEAFF.